This T cell receptor (beta chain) was sequenced for a study of T cells expressing NK-cell markers. Study background: HCMV serostatus: seven of eight sequenced donors positive, one negative.

Remarks on this clonotype: Its cognate antigen is unknown.

With UMIs, 5'RACE template switching was used to make TCR beta cDNA. From the 5' RACE reads, TCRdb lists one entry per CDR3 protein and no DNA. In total, the table holds roughly 150,000 distinct CDR3 sequences. The study, taken as a whole, reports: Questions lingered over whether expanded NKG2C+ T cell clones were HCMV-specific. NKG2C+ dominant clonotype frequencies in 5 or 6 donors were about 1.0-7.5% of CD8+ T cells.

This sequence originates from a woman between 18 and 75 years old in good health. What was sequenced was blood T cells: a sorted CD56 or NKG2C T cell subset, CD4+ or CD8+ T cells, or bulk PBMC T cells (not recorded which).

The CDR3: CASSLGGTSGRPQFF. The rearrangement uses TRBV7-8 and TRBJ2-1; TCRdb calls TRBD2, which cannot be checked without DNA. CDR3 size: 15 residues. Germline V gives CDR1 SGHVS, CDR2 FQNEAQ.